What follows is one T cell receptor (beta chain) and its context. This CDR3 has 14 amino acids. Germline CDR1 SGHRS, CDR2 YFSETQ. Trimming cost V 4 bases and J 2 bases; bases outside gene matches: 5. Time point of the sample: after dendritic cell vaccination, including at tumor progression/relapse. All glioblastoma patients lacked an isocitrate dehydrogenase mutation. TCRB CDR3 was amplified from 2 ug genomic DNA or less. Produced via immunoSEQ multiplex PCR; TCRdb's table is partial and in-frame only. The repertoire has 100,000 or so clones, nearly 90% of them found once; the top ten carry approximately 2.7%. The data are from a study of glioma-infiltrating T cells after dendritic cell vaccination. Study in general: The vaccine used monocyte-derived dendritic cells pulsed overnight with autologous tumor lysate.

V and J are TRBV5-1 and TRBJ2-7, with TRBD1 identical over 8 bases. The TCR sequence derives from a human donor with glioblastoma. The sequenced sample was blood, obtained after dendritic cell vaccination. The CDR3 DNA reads TGCGCCAGCAGCCCTACAGGGGGGACCTACGAGCAGTACTTC. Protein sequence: CASSPTGGTYEQYF. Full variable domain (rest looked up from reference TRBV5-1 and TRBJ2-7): KAGVTQTPRYLIKTRGQQVTLSCSPISGHRSVSWYQQTPGQGLQFLFEYFSETQRNKGNFPGRFSGRQFSNSRSEMNVSTLELGDSALYLCASSPTGGTYEQYFGPGTRLTVT.